This T cell receptor (beta chain) was observed in a study of shared clonotypes between healthy human individuals. This CDR3 contains 15 residues. Germline values: CDR1 SSHAT, CDR2 FNYEAQ (reference sequence). TCRdb keeps only in-frame clones here, not all; method: immunoSEQ multiplex PCR. The sample comprises approximately 1.5 million clones, approximately 98% of which are singletons, and about 0.45% rests with the top ten. Regarding this clone: One end of the junction is discordant with germline, which a read error may explain.

The clonotype was recovered from a young man in good health. The gene calls are TRBV7-7 and TRBJ2-1; 8 bases map to TRBD1. Sequencing was done on a sample of naive CD4+ T cells sorted from blood. Stated subset: CD45RA+ positively selected. CDR3 sequence reads: CASSLGRQGPNEQFF. The CDR3 DNA follows: TGTGCTAGCAGCTTAGGTAGACAGGGGCCAAATGAGCAGTTCTTC.